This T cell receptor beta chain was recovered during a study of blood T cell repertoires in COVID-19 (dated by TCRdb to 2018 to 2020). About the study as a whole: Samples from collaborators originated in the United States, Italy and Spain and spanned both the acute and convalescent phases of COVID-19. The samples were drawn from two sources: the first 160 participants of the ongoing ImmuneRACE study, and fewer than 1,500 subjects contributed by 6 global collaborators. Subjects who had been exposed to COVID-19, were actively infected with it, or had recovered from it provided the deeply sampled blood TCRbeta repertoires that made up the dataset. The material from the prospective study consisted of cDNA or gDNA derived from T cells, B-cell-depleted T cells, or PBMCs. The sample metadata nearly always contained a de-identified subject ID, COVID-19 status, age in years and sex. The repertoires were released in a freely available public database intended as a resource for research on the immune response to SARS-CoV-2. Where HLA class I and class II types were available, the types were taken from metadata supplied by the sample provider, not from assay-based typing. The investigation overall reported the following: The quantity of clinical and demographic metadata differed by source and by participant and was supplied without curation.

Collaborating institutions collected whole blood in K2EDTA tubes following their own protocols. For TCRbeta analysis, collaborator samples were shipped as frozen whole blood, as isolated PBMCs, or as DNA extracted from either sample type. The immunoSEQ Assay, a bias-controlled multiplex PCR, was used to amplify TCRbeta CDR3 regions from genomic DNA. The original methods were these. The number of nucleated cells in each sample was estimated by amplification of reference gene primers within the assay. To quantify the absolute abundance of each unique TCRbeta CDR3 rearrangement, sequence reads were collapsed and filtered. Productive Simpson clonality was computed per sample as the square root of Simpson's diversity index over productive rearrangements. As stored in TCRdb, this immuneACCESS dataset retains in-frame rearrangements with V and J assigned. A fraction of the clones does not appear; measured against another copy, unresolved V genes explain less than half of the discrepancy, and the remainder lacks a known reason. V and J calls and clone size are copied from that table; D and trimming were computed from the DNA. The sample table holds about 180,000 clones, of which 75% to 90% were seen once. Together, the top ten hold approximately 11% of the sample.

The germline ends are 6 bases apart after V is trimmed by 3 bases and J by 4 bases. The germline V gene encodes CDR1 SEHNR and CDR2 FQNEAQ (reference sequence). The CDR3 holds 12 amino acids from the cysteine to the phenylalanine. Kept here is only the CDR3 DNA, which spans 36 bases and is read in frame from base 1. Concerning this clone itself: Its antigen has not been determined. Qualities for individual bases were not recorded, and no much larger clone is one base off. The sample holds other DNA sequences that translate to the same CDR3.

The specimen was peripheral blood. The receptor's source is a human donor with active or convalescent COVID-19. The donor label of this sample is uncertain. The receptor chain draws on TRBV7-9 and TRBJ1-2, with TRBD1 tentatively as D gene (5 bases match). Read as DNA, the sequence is TGTGCCAGCAGCTTCAGGGCCTATGGCTACACCTTC. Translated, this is CASSFRAYGYTF. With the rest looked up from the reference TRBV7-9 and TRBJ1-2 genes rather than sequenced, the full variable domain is DTGVSQNPRHKITKRGQNVTFRCDPISEHNRLYWYRQTLGQGPEFLTYFQNEAQLEKSRLLSDRFSAERPKGSFSTLEIQRTEQGDSAMYLCASSFRAYGYTFGSGTRLTVV.